The 27 T cell receptor beta chains below come from one sample, sequenced in a study of cytomegalovirus exposure and HLA in healthy donors (dated by TCRdb to about 2017). Library preparation employed the immunoSEQ multiplex PCR assay. For the multiplex PCR, a mixture combining 60 forward primers for TCR Vbeta segments and 13 reverse primers for TCR Jbeta segments was used. In TCRdb, the immuneACCESS table is reduced to in-frame sequences with V and J assigned. These tables do not hold every clone; where another copy was compared, an unresolved V gene accounts for under half, and the others remain unexplained. The sample table holds about 150,000 clones, of which roughly 83% were seen once. The ten biggest clones cover 0.38% of the sample. Sequences were obtained from PBMCs. The receptor set was obtained from a boy aged 2 to 10 in good health and CMV-seronegative.

The chain joins TRBV11-2 to TRBJ2-1; 11 bases are a match to TRBD2. The germline V gene encodes CDR1 SGHAT and CDR2 FQNNGV. J gave up 5 bases and V 5 bases, and 8 bases lay outside the gene matches. The CDR3 has 16 amino acids. Here the CDR3 DNA reads TGTGCCAGCAGCCAACCGGGACTAGCGGCCGACAATGAGCAGTTCTTC. Translated: CASSQPGLAADNEQFF.

This chain links TRBV9 with TRBJ2-1; D call uncertain. Germline assignment: CDR1 SGDLS and CDR2 YYNGEE. V lost 1 base to trimming and J lost 0 bases, with 5 bases between them. This CDR3 has 14 amino acids. The CDR3 region has the DNA TGTGCCAGCAGCGTATCCAGCTCCTACAATGAGCAGTTCTTC. Residues: CASSVSSSYNEQFF.

This chain links TRBV2 with TRBJ2-1; D perhaps matches TRBD1 (6 bases). The CDR3 extends over 13 amino acids. V was shortened by 4 bases and J by 7 bases, with 11 bases between the two germline ends. In germline, CDR1 is SNHLY, CDR2 FYNNEI. CDR3 sequence reads: CASSVVQGNEQFF. As DNA, the CDR3 is TGTGCCAGCAGTGTGGTACAGGGAAATGAGCAGTTCTTC.

V is TRBV4-1 and J is TRBJ2-4; D is unresolved. Trimming took off 1 base at V and 1 base at J, with 8 bases between the two ends. The germline gives CDR1 MGHRA, CDR2 YSYEKL. The CDR3 is 15 residues long. CDR3 protein: CASSQVNGAKNIQYF. CDR3 in DNA: TGCGCCAGCAGCCAAGTCAACGGGGCCAAAAACATTCAGTACTTC.

The CDR3 nucleotides read TGCGCCAGCAGCTGGAGGGGACAGGAGAACACTGAAGCTTTCTTT. The encoded protein is CASSWRGQENTEAFF. The chain couples TRBV5-1 to TRBJ1-1, with 8 bases fitting TRBD1. The CDR3 extends over 15 amino acids. Germline V gene lookup returns CDR1 SGHRS and CDR2 YFSETQ. V shed 3 bases, J shed 1 base, and the junction held 5 bases outside the gene matches.

This chain connects TRBV18 to TRBJ1-4, with 9 bases aligning to TRBD1. The V gene's germline CDR1 is KGHSH and CDR2 LQKENI. With V trimmed by 3 bases and J by 4 bases, 3 bases remained unmatched. This CDR3 comprises 15 residues. In nucleotides, the CDR3 is TGTGCCAGCTCACCCCCGGGACAGGGTAATGAAAAACTGTTTTTT. The encoded protein is CASSPPGQGNEKLFF.

The rearrangement uses TRBV5-8 and TRBJ2-1; D unresolved. The V end was cut by 4 bases, the J end by 7 bases, with 18 bases between. The CDR3 covers 15 residues. Per the germline V gene, CDR1 is SGHTS and CDR2 is YDEGEE. The CDR3 DNA sequence: TGTGCCAGCAGCGCGCGGATTGAGGTTTGGAATGAGCAGTTCTTC. Amino acid sequence: CASSARIEVWNEQFF. Drawing the rest from reference TRBV5-8 and TRBJ2-1, the complete variable domain is EAGVTQSPTHLIKTRGQQATLRCSPISGHTSVYWYQQALGLGLQFLLWYDEGEERNRGNFPPRFSGRQFPNYSSELNVNALELEDSALYLCASSARIEVWNEQFFGPGTRLTVL.

The V call is TRBV5-1, the J call TRBJ2-5; 7 bases line up with TRBD2. The germline V gene has CDR1 SGHRS and CDR2 YFSETQ. This CDR3 has 14 residues. Unmatched junction bases numbered 10, after V lost 0 bases and J lost 11 bases. CDR3 residues: CASSLETSLEGQYF. As DNA, the CDR3 is TGCGCCAGCAGCTTGGAGACTAGCCTAGAGGGTCAGTACTTC.

The V and J genes are TRBV19 and TRBJ2-1, with 12 bases identical to TRBD2. CDR3 length: 17 amino acids. Germline lookup yields CDR1 LNHDA and CDR2 SQIVND (reference sequence). Trimming at V came to 2 bases and at J to 3 bases, leaving 5 bases not matched to a gene. The CDR3 spells CASSIHRTSGIYNEQFF. CDR3 sequence (DNA): TGTGCCAGTAGTATACATCGGACTAGCGGGATCTACAATGAGCAGTTCTTC.

J is TRBJ2-1 and V is TRBV9, with 11 bases aligning to TRBD2. This CDR3 region has 16 residues. With V trimmed by 4 bases and J by 9 bases, 12 bases remained unmatched. The V gene's germline CDR1 is SGDLS and CDR2 YYNGEE. CDR3: CASSPGYVLAGGEQFF. The DNA of the CDR3 is TGTGCCAGCAGCCCGGGATATGTTCTAGCGGGAGGTGAGCAGTTCTTC.

The chain combines TRBV6-1 with TRBJ2-3; D may be TRBD1 (6 bases). The germline V gene encodes CDR1 MNHNS and CDR2 SASEGT. There are 14 residues in the CDR3. V was pared by 7 bases and J by 2 bases, with 13 bases between. CDR3 loop: CASILRGNTDTQYF. The DNA of the CDR3 is TGTGCCAGCATTCTCAGGGGAAACACAGATACGCAGTATTTT.

V usage is TRBV28 and J usage is TRBJ2-1; a possible D gene is TRBD1 (6 bases). CDR1 is MDHEN and CDR2 is SYDVKM in the germline V gene. V was cut by 7 bases and J by 7 bases, with 14 bases left in between. The CDR3 contains 13 residues. CDR3 DNA sequence: TGTGCCAGCAAGCCCCAGGGGTATAATGAGCAGTTCTTC. Protein: CASKPQGYNEQFF.

In this sample, this clone turned up once. The gene calls are TRBV7-6 and TRBJ1-5; D perhaps matches TRBD1 (6 bases). This CDR3 region has 15 residues. Germline CDR1 reads SGHVS; CDR2 reads FNYEAQ. V lost 8 bases, J lost 5 bases, and 19 bases lay in between. The CDR3 DNA sequence: TGTGCCAGCTCCCTCGAGGGGGGGCCCTATCAGCCCCAGCATTTT. Its protein is CASSLEGGPYQPQHF.

The chain couples TRBV10-1 to TRBJ2-1, with a possible D match to TRBD2 (6 bases). Germline V gene lookup returns CDR1 WNHNN and CDR2 SYGVQD (reference sequence). Trimming cost V 8 bases and J 5 bases, with 19 bases left between them. The CDR3 consists of 15 residues. The DNA of the CDR3 is TGCGCCAGCCGGAGCGGCGGGGCAACAAACAATGAGCAGTTCTTC. Translated, it gives CASRSGGATNNEQFF.

The chain has TRBV10-2 and TRBJ2-1, with 9 bases that match TRBD2. Germline values: CDR1 WSHSY, CDR2 SAAADI. There are 12 residues in the CDR3. The ends lost 10 bases at V and 8 bases at J; junction bases unmatched: 6. The chain's CDR3 is CATRTSDDEQFF. The CDR3 DNA reads TGCGCCACCAGGACTAGCGACGATGAGCAGTTCTTC.

The chain links TRBV27 to TRBJ2-7; 8 nucleotides match TRBD1. J lost 0 bases, V lost 6 bases, and 7 bases had no gene match. CDR1 MNHEY and CDR2 SMNVEV come from the germline V gene (reference sequence). This CDR3 has 15 residues. CDR3 sequence (DNA): TGTGCCAGCAGCACTCGACAGGGGTTCTCCTACGAGCAGTACTTC. The encoded protein is CASSTRQGFSYEQYF.

The chain couples TRBV30 to TRBJ1-3, with TRBD1 identical over 7 bases. J gave up 3 bases and V 2 bases, and 4 bases lay outside the gene matches. CDR1 and CDR2 (germline): GTSNPN, SVGIG (reference sequence). The CDR3 is 14 amino acids. The CDR3 DNA follows: TGTGCCTGGAGTTCCGGGACAGTTGGAAACACCATATATTTT. Protein: CAWSSGTVGNTIYF.

The genes are TRBV5-1 and TRBJ2-1; the D gene is possibly TRBD1 (6 bases). Trimming pared 1 base from V and 8 bases from J, leaving 16 bases between. CDR3 length equals 15 residues. Germline values: CDR1 SGHRS, CDR2 YFSETQ. CDR3: CASSLFPDSDDEQFF. DNA of the CDR3: TGCGCCAGCAGCTTGTTCCCGGACAGCGACGATGAGCAGTTCTTC.

The chain recombines TRBV5-1 with TRBJ1-1; the D gene is possibly TRBD1 (6 bases). Germline loops: CDR1 SGHRS, CDR2 YFSETQ. The CDR3 is 15 amino acids. The V end was cut by 3 bases, the J end by 7 bases, with 19 bases between. As DNA, the CDR3 is TGCGCCAGCAGCTGGGCGGCAAGGACAGAATATGAAGCTTTCTTT. It translates to CASSWAARTEYEAFF.

As to this clone: The CDR3 carries no conserved terminal phenylalanine or tryptophan, so it likely arises from a read error. The rearrangement links TRBV14 to TRBJ1-1; 7 bases line up with TRBD1. V was clipped by 4 bases and J by 5 bases; unmatched bases: 4. The CDR3 runs to 13 residues. Germline lookup yields CDR1 SGHDN and CDR2 FVKESK. CDR3: CASSLGQPTEAFV. CDR3 DNA sequence: TGTGCCAGCAGCCTGGGACAGCCGACTGAAGCTTTCGTT.

This sequence joins TRBV2 and TRBJ2-7; no clear D gene. Trimming took off 6 bases at V and 0 bases at J, with 9 bases between the two ends. The CDR3 length is 13 residues. The germline V gene encodes CDR1 SNHLY and CDR2 FYNNEI. DNA of the CDR3: TGTGCCAGCAGGAGACTCCCCTCCTACGAGCAGTACTTC. This sequence encodes CASRRLPSYEQYF.

As concerns this clone: One junction end disagrees with the germline gene, perhaps due to a read error. The genes are TRBV5-1 and TRBJ1-1, with 9 bases lining up with TRBD1. Germline V gene data show CDR1 as SGHRS and CDR2 as YFSETQ. This CDR3 spans 14 amino acids. CDR3 region: CASGLTGGNTEAFF. CDR3 DNA sequence: TGCGCCAGCGGCTTGACAGGGGGAAACACTGAAGCTTTCTTT.

The chain is built from TRBV2 and TRBJ1-5, with 10 bases that match TRBD1. After removal of 1 base from V and 4 bases from J, the junction contained 10 bases not matched to a gene. There are 18 residues in the CDR3. Germline CDR1 and CDR2: SNHLY and FYNNEI. The CDR3 DNA follows: TGTGCCAGCAGTGAAGTATTGAGGGACAGGGGTTGGAATCAGCCCCAGCATTTT. It encodes CASSEVLRDRGWNQPQHF.

This clone turned up a few times. The V and J genes are TRBV4-1 and TRBJ2-5, with D possibly matching TRBD1 (6 bases). Trimming pared 5 bases from V and 2 bases from J, leaving 18 bases between. The germline V gene has CDR1 MGHRA and CDR2 YSYEKL. The CDR3 extends over 16 amino acids. This CDR3 reads CASSSPRTARQETQYF. For the CDR3, the DNA is TGCGCCAGCAGCTCACCGAGGACAGCAAGACAAGAGACCCAGTACTTC.

V and J are TRBV28 and TRBJ2-7; D uncertain. This CDR3 has 14 amino acids. CDR1 and CDR2 (germline): MDHEN, SYDVKM. V lost 5 bases to trimming and J lost 4 bases, with 15 bases between them. The CDR3: CASSTTLAPYEQYF. The CDR3 DNA follows: TGTGCCAGCAGTACCACCTTGGCCCCTTACGAGCAGTACTTC.

The count of this clone is one. This chain uses TRBV27 with TRBJ1-1, with D possibly TRBD1 on 5 matching bases. The CDR3 is 13 residues long. The germline gives CDR1 MNHEY, CDR2 SMNVEV (reference sequence). The V gene lost 5 bases and the J gene lost 1 base, with 8 bases spanning the gap. This chain's CDR3 is CASSDSPNTEAFF. Written as DNA, the CDR3 is TGTGCCAGCAGTGACAGCCCGAACACTGAAGCTTTCTTT.

This clone occurred a few times. The V gene is TRBV9, the J gene TRBJ1-3, with 9 bases matching TRBD1. With 2 bases clipped from V and 2 bases from J, the junction kept 8 bases outside the gene matches. CDR1 and CDR2 from the germline V gene are SGDLS and YYNGEE. The length of the CDR3 is 17 residues. CDR3 loop: CASSVSGTGRAGNTIYF. CDR3 nucleotide sequence: TGTGCCAGCAGCGTCTCCGGGACAGGGCGGGCTGGAAACACCATATATTTT.